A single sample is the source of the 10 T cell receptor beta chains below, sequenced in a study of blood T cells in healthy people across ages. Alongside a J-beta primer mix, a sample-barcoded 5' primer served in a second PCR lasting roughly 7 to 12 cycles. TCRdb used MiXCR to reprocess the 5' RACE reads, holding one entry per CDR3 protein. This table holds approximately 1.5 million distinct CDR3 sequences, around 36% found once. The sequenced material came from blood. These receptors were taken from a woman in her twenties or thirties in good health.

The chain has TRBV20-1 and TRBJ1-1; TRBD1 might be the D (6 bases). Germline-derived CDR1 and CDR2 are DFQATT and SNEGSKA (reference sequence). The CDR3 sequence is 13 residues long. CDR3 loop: CSSLQGTDTEAFF. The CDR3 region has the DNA TGCAGCAGCTTGCAGGGGACTGACACTGAAGCTTTCTTT.

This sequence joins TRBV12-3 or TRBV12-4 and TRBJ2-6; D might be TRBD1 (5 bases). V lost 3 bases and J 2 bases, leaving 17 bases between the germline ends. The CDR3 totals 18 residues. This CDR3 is CASSFSGRAAPGANVLTF. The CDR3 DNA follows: TGTGCCAGCAGTTTCTCTGGCAGGGCTGCCCCTGGGGCCAACGTCCTGACTTTC.

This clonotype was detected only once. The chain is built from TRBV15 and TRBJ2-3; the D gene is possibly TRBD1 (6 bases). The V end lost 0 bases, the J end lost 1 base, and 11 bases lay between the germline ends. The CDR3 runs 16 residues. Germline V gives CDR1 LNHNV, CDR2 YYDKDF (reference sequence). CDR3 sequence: CATSRDRGRGTDTQYF. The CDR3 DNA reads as TGTGCCACCAGCAGAGACAGGGGCCGCGGCACAGATACGCAGTATTTT. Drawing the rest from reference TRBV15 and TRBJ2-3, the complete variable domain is DAMVIQNPRYQVTQFGKPVTLSCSQTLNHNVMYWYQQKSSQAPKLLFHYYDKDFNNEADTPDNFQSRRPNTSFCFLDIRSPGLGDTAMYLCATSRDRGRGTDTQYFGPGTRLTVL.

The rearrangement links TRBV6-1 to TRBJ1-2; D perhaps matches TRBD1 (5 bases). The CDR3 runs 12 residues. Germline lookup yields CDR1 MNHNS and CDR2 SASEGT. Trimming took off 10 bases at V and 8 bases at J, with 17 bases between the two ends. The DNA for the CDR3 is TGTGCCACCAGGGTCCTATCCCCGGGCTACACCTTC. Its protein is CATRVLSPGYTF.

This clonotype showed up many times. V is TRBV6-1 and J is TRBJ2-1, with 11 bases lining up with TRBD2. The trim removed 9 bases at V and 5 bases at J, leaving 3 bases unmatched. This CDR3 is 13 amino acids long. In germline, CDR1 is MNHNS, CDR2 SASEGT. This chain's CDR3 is CASRLAGNNEQFF. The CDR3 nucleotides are TGTGCCAGTCGACTAGCGGGAAACAATGAGCAGTTCTTC.

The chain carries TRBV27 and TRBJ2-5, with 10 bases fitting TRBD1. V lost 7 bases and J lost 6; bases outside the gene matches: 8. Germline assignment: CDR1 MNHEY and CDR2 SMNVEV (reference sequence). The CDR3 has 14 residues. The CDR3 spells CASTSGQGLKTQYF. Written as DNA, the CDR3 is TGTGCCAGCACCTCGGGACAGGGGCTAAAGACCCAGTACTTC.

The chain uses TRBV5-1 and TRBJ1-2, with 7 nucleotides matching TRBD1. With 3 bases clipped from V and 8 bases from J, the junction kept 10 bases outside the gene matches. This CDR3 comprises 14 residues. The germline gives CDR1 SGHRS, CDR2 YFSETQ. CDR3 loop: CASSSSDRAQGYTF. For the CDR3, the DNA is TGCGCCAGCAGCTCCTCCGACAGGGCACAGGGCTACACCTTC.

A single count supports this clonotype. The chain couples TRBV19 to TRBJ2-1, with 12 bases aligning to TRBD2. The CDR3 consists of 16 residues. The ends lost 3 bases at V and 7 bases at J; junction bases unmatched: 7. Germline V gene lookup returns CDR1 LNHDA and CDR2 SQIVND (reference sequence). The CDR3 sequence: CASSIRASGGGNEQFF. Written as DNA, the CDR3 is TGTGCCAGTAGTATTAGGGCTAGCGGGGGGGGAAATGAGCAGTTCTTC.

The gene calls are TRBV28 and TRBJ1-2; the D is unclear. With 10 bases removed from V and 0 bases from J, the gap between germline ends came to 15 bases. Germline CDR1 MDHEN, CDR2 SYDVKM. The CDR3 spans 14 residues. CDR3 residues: CATTGGLANYGYTF. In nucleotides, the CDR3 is TGTGCCACCACCGGCGGCTTAGCTAACTATGGCTACACCTTC.

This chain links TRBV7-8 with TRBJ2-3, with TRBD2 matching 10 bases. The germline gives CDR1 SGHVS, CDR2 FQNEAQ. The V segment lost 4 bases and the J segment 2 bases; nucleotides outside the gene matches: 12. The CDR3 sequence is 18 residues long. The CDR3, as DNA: TGTGCCAGCAGCTCTACGGCTAGCGGGGGTCGCCCCACAGATACGCAGTATTTT. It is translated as CASSSTASGGRPTDTQYF.